This TCR beta chain was identified during a study of STAT5B mutations in CD4+ large granular lymphocyte leukemia. As for the study in general: Among healthy donors, a particular HLA allele went with more CDR3 'QG' motifs.

The count of this clone is one. Germline CDR1 MNHEY, CDR2 SVGAGI. V lost 0 bases, J lost 3 bases, and 4 bases stayed unmatched. CDR3 size: 15 residues. The survey-level immunoSEQ assay was used. Profiling relied on immunoSEQ multiplex PCR, and the TCRdb table lists in-frame clones only, not all of them. The profile shows tens of thousands of clones, approximately 84% of them singletons. The chain joins TRBV6-5 to TRBJ1-1, with 7 bases lining up with TRBD1. The sequence was obtained from a human donor in good health. Material for sequencing was CD4+ T cells from blood buffy coats. In nucleotides, the CDR3 is TGTGCCAGCAGTTACTCAGGGGGCCTGGACACTGAAGCTTTCTTT. Its protein product is CASSYSGGLDTEAFF.